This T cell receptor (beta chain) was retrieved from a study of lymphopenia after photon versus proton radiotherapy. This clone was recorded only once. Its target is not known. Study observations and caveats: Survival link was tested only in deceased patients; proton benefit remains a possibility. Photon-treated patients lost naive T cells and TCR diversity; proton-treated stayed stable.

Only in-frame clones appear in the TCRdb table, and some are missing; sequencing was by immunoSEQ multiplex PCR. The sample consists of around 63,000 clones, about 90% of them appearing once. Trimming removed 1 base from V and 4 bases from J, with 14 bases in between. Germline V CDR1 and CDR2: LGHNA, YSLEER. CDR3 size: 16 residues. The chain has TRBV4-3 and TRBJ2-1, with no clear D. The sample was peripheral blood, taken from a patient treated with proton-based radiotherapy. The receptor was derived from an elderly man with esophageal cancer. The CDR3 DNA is TGCGCCAGCAGCCAAGCCTTACCCCTCTCTTACAATGAGCAGTTCTTC. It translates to CASSQALPLSYNEQFF.